In its sample, the clone carrying this T cell receptor delta chain was seen a few times. Its antigen remains unknown. A read error likely explains why the TCRdb protein, taken from a much larger clone, differs from this DNA's translation at residue 19; the protein shown is translated from the DNA. Vgamma9/Vdelta2+ and Vdelta2-negative gammadelta T cells were flow-sorted from PBMC for bulk sequencing. TCRdb ran CATT on the multiplex PCR reads. The table records 53,000 or so delta-chain clones, approximately 2% of them present only once. The entry originates in a study of γδ T cells in repeated Plasmodium falciparum infection. At the level of the study: Malian children with intense seasonal malaria exposure were compared with matched Australian children.

Whole-study results and caveats: Vdelta2-negative gammadelta repertoires appeared less diverse and less shared in Malian than Australian children.

The CDR3 has 22 residues. CDR1 is TVYSNPD and CDR2 is GDNSRS in the germline V gene (reference sequence). Sequencing was done on a sample of gamma-delta T cells from blood. The V and J genes are TRDV3 and TRDJ1, with 13 bases lining up with TRDD3. The J gene, left out of TCRdb, was set here by checking the DNA against germline. This sequence was found in a pool of human donors (malaria-infected and uninfected, not separated). The CDR3 DNA reads TGTGCCTTCCTCCTTCCTTCGTACTGGGGGATACGTTCACCTTATTACACCGATGAACTCATCTTT. It specifies CAFLLPSYWGIRSPYYTDELIF.